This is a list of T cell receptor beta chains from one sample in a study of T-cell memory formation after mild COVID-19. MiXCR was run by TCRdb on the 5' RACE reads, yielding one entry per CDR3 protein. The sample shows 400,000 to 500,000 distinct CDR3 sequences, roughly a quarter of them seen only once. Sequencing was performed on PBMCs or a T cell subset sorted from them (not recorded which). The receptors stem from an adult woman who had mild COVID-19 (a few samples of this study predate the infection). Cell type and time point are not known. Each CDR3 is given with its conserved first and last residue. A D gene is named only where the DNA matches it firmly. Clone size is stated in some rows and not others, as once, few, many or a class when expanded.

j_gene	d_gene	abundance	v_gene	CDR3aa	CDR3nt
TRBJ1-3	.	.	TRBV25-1	CASSAGDSGNTIYF	TGTGCCAGCAGTGCGGGGGACTCTGGAAACACCATATATTTT
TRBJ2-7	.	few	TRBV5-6	CASSPDGRSHEQYF	TGTGCCAGCAGCCCCGACGGGAGAAGCCACGAGCAGTACTTC
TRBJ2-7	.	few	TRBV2	CASSEEYEQYF	TGTGCCAGCAGTGAAGAATACGAGCAGTACTTC
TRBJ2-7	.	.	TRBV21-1	CASSKGGVYEQYF	TGTGCCAGCAGCAAAGGTGGTGTCTACGAGCAGTACTTC
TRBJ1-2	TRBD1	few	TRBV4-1	CASSPSPGQDYGYTF	TGCGCCAGCAGCCCAAGTCCGGGACAGGACTATGGCTACACCTTC
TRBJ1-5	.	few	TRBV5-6	CASSSRAQPQHF	TGTGCCAGCAGCTCCCGGGCACAGCCCCAGCATTTT
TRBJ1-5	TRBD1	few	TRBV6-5	CATALRQGHQPQHF	TGTGCCACCGCCCTGAGACAGGGGCATCAGCCCCAGCATTTT
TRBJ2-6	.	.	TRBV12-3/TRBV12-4	CASSRQPSGANVLTF	TGTGCCAGCAGTCGCCAGCCCTCTGGGGCCAACGTCCTGACTTTC
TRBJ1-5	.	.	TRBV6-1	CASSGEGNQPQHF	TGTGCCAGCAGTGGGGAAGGCAATCAGCCCCAGCATTTT
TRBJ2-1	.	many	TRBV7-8	CASSLDDRRYNEQFF	TGTGCCAGCAGCTTAGATGACAGGAGATACAATGAGCAGTTCTTC
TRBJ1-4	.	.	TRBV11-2	CASSLASLVPAPINEKLFF	TGTGCCAGCAGCTTAGCGTCCCTCGTCCCCGCTCCCATTAATGAAAAACTGTTTTTT
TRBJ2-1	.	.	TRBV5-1	CASSLTLDEQFF	TGCGCCAGCAGCTTAACTTTGGATGAGCAGTTCTTC
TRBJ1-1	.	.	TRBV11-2	CASSSHPEGDTEAFF	TGTGCCAGCAGCTCCCATCCCGAGGGGGACACTGAAGCTTTCTTT
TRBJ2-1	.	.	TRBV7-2	CASPRGGRNNEQFF	TGTGCCAGCCCGCGTGGGGGCCGAAACAATGAGCAGTTCTTC
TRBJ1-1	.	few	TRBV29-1	CSVAQGGGTEAFF	TGCAGCGTCGCACAGGGCGGGGGCACTGAAGCTTTCTTT
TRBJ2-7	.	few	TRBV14	CASSHLGEKGYF	TGTGCCAGCAGCCACTTGGGGGAGAAGGGGTACTTC
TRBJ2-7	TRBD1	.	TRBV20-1	CSAGRPGTGSYEQYF	TGCAGTGCGGGTAGACCCGGGACAGGGTCATACGAGCAGTACTTC
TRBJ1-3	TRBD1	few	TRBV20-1	CSAKTGGVGNTIYF	TGCAGTGCTAAGACAGGGGGCGTTGGAAACACCATATATTTT
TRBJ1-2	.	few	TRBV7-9	CASRPTGTNYGYTF	TGTGCCAGCAGACCCACAGGGACGAACTATGGCTACACCTTC
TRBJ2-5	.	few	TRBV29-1	CSALQLHGETQYF	TGCAGCGCCTTACAATTACACGGAGAGACCCAGTACTTC
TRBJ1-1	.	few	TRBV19	CASSTLANTEAFF	TGTGCCAGTTCAACATTAGCCAACACTGAAGCTTTCTTT
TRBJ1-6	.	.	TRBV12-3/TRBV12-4	CASSPVLNSPLHF	TGTGCCAGCAGTCCCGTGCTTAATTCACCCCTCCACTTT
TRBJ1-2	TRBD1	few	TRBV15	CATSSGQGDGYTF	TGTGCCACCAGCAGTGGACAGGGGGATGGCTACACCTTC
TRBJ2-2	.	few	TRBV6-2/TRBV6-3	CASSYLLDSKNTGELFF	TGTGCCAGCAGTTACCTTCTTGACTCTAAGAACACCGGGGAGCTGTTTTTT
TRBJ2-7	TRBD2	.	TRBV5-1	CASSLALAGVYEQYF	TGCGCCAGCAGCTTGGCACTAGCGGGAGTCTACGAGCAGTACTTC
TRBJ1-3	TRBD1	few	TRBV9	CASSVLGGFGGNTIYF	TGTGCCAGCAGCGTTTTAGGGGGCTTCGGTGGAAACACCATATATTTT
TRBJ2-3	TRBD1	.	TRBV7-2	CASSPGQVYFADTQYF	TGTGCCAGCAGCCCGGGACAGGTCTATTTCGCAGATACGCAGTATTTT
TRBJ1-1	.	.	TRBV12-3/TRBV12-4	CASITFTEAFF	TGTGCCAGCATCACGTTCACTGAAGCTTTCTTT
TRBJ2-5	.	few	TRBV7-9	CASSLRTPYQETQYF	TGTGCCAGCAGCCTCCGCACACCGTACCAAGAGACCCAGTACTTC
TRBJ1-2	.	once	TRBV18	CASSPTDLDHYGYTF	TGTGCCAGCTCCCCCACCGACCTGGACCACTATGGCTACACCTTC
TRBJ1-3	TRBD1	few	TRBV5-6	CASSGDRVTGNTIYF	TGTGCCAGCAGCGGGGACAGGGTCACTGGAAACACCATATATTTT
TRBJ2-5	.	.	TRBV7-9	CASSADGKETQYF	TGTGCCAGCAGCGCGGACGGCAAAGAGACCCAGTACTTC
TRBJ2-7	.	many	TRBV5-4	CASSLGGVGLLSYEQYF	TGTGCCAGCAGCTTGGGAGGCGTGGGCTTGCTCTCCTACGAGCAGTACTTC
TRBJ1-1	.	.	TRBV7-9	CASSLAVTEAFF	TGTGCCAGCAGCTTAGCTGTCACTGAAGCTTTCTTT
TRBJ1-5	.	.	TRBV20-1	CSARRPASNQPQHF	TGCAGTGCTAGAAGGCCAGCCAGCAATCAGCCCCAGCATTTT
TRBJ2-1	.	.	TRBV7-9	CASSLHGGGSYNEQFF	TGTGCCAGCAGCTTACACGGGGGCGGCTCCTACAATGAGCAGTTCTTC
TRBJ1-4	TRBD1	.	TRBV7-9	CASSLGSGGLNEKLFF	TGTGCCAGCAGCCTAGGCTCAGGGGGCTTGAATGAAAAACTGTTTTTT
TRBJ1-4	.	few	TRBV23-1	CASSQSLGGWMKNCFF	.
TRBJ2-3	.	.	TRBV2	CATDREGDTQYF	TGTGCCACGGACAGGGAGGGAGATACGCAGTATTTT
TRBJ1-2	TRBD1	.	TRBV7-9	CASSMGQGGYGYTF	TGTGCCAGCAGCATGGGACAGGGAGGCTATGGCTACACCTTC
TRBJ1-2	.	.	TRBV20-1	CSARDSGQIYGYTF	TGCAGTGCTAGAGACTCGGGTCAGATCTATGGCTACACCTTC
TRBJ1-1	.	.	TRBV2	CASRLIGGGEAFF	TGTGCCAGCAGGCTAATCGGAGGGGGTGAAGCTTTCTTT
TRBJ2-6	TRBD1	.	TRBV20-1	CSAWDRRTGANVLTF	TGCAGTGCGTGGGACAGGAGGACGGGGGCCAACGTCCTGACTTTC